These T cell receptor beta chains were read from a single sample in a study of T cell responses to AZD1222 COVID-19 vaccine. The method was immunoSEQ multiplex PCR; TCRdb's version includes in-frame clones alone and lacks a portion of them. The table lists 90,000 to 110,000 clones, around 90% of them singletons, with around 13% in the top ten. The sequences come from peripheral blood, collected on day 0 of MenACWY control vaccination. These receptors all stem from an adult in good health. Both conserved end residues are part of each CDR3. The D gene is left open where the match is weak. Clone size is given for some rows only: seen once, a few or many times, or a class if the clone is expanded.

TGTGCCAGCAGCCCCCCGCTAGCGGGGGGGCGTGCTTCTAGTGAGCAGTTCTTC CASSPPLAGGRASSEQFF TRBV28 TRBD2 NA TRBJ2-1 18
TGTGCCAGCAGTTTATCGCTGGGCGGGCAGACTCAAGAGACCCAGTACTTC CASSLSLGGQTQETQYF TRBV27 NA NA TRBJ2-5 17
TGTGCCAGCAGCGTGACAGGGGGGGACACCGGGGAGCTGTTTTTT CASSVTGGDTGELFF TRBV7-9 TRBD1 NA TRBJ2-2 15
TGCGCCAGCAGCTTGGCGACAGATTCCTACGAGCAGTACTTC CASSLATDSYEQYF TRBV5-1 NA NA TRBJ2-7 14
TGCGCCAGCAGCGTGGGACAGGAGGTTGGCTACACCTTC CASSVGQEVGYTF TRBV5-1 TRBD1 once TRBJ1-2 13
TGTGCCAGCAGTTTATTCGGGGCTCCCTACGAGCAGTACTTC CASSLFGAPYEQYF TRBV28 NA NA TRBJ2-7 14
TGTGCCAGCAGGACCGGGACAGGGGGCCCTGGGGCCAACGTCCTGACTTTC CASRTGTGGPGANVLTF TRBV6-4 TRBD1 NA TRBJ2-6 17
TGTGCCAGCAGCGATCGACTTTACTCCTACGAGCAGTACTTC CASSDRLYSYEQYF TRBV9 NA NA TRBJ2-7 14
TGTGCCAGCAGCCGGGACAGTTCCTACTATGGCTACACCTTC CASSRDSSYYGYTF TRBV14 TRBD1 once TRBJ1-2 14
TGCGCCAGCAGCCAGTTCCCCTGGAAAGGGGATAATTCACCCCTCCACTTT CASSQFPWKGDNSPLHF TRBV4-1 NA NA TRBJ1-6 17
TGTGCCAGCAGCCCCAGCGGGAGTACCTACAATGAGCAGTTCTTC CASSPSGSTYNEQFF TRBV7-6 TRBD2 NA TRBJ2-1 15
TGTGCCATCAGGAGGACTGACTATAATTCACCCCTCCACTTT CAIRRTDYNSPLHF TRBV10-3 NA NA TRBJ1-6 14
TGTGCCAGCAGCCCCAGGGTTGGAACTAATGAAAAACTGTTTTTT CASSPRVGTNEKLFF TRBV14 NA NA TRBJ1-4 15
TGTGCCACCCGATTGCGCTCTGGGGCCAACGTCCTGACTTTC CATRLRSGANVLTF TRBV5-6 NA NA TRBJ2-6 14
TGTGCCAGCAGCTTAAGCGGGCCTTCCTACGAGCAGTACTTC CASSLSGPSYEQYF TRBV6-2/TRBV6-3 NA NA TRBJ2-7 14
TGTGCCAGCAGCCAAGGCGGTGACAGTGGCTACACCTTC CASSQGGDSGYTF TRBV4-2 NA NA TRBJ1-2 13
TGCGCCAGCAGCCAAGATTTTAGTGGCTACACCTTC CASSQDFSGYTF TRBV4-1 NA NA TRBJ1-2 12
TGTGCCAGCAGCCAAACTAGCGGGCCCCACTCTAGCACAGATACGCAGTATTTT CASSQTSGPHSSTDTQYF TRBV5-5 TRBD2 many TRBJ2-3 18
TGCGCCAGCAGCTTGGTCCAGGCGGTCTCTAATGAAAAACTGTTTTTT CASSLVQAVSNEKLFF TRBV5-1 NA NA TRBJ1-4 16
TGTGCCAGCACTCCGGGGCTGGGCGGCTACACCTTC CASTPGLGGYTF TRBV6-5 NA once TRBJ1-2 12
TGTGCCAGCAGCTTTTCGGGATACACTGAAGCTTTCTTT CASSFSGYTEAFF TRBV11-1 NA once TRBJ1-1 13
TGTGCCAGCAGCCTGCTAGGGGCCCCGGTTGGCTACACCTTC CASSLLGAPVGYTF TRBV11-2 NA NA TRBJ1-2 14
TGTGCCAGCAGCTTACAACCCAGGGGATCGGACACCGGGGAGCTGTTTTTT CASSLQPRGSDTGELFF TRBV7-9 NA NA TRBJ2-2 17
TGTGCCTGGAGGGGGGTTGTACAGCCCGGCTACACCTTC CAWRGVVQPGYTF TRBV30 NA NA TRBJ1-2 13
TGTGCCACCAGTGATGAGAAAGAGACCCAGTACTTC CATSDEKETQYF TRBV24-1 NA NA TRBJ2-5 12
TGTGCCAGCAGCCTGGAAGGCTGGTCTGGAAACACCATATATTTT CASSLEGWSGNTIYF TRBV5-8 NA NA TRBJ1-3 15
TGTGCCAGCAGGGTTGTTTTCGCCGCCGGGGAGCTGTTTTTT CASRVVFAAGELFF TRBV7-9 NA few TRBJ2-2 14
TGTGCCAGCAGCTTGGGGGGTGGCAATGAGCAGTTCTTC CASSLGGGNEQFF TRBV11-3 NA NA TRBJ2-1 13
TGTGCCACCGCCCCGGGACTCGACTACAATGAGCAGTTCTTC CATAPGLDYNEQFF TRBV15 NA NA TRBJ2-1 14
TGTGCCAGTAGTAATAGCTCCTACAATGAGCAGTTCTTC CASSNSSYNEQFF TRBV19 NA NA TRBJ2-1 13
TGTGCCAGCAGCGTAGATGTCGGGAGGGAAGAGACCCAGTACTTC CASSVDVGREETQYF TRBV9 TRBD2 NA TRBJ2-5 15
TGTGCCAGCAGGTCAGACACTCCCAACATTCAGTACTTC CASRSDTPNIQYF TRBV12-3/TRBV12-4 NA NA TRBJ2-4 13
TGTGCCAGCGCCGACGGGGGGCTCTCCTATAATTCACCCCTCCACTTT CASADGGLSYNSPLHF TRBV6-6 NA NA TRBJ1-6 16
TGCGCCAGCAGCCAGGCTACAGGGGGCGTTGAAAAACTGTTTTTT CASSQATGGVEKLFF TRBV4-3 TRBD1 few TRBJ1-4 15
TGTGCCAGCAATGGTTTGAGCAATCAGCCCCAGCATTTT CASNGLSNQPQHF TRBV6-5 NA NA TRBJ1-5 13
TGTGCCAGCAGTCCGGGGGGGGACAGCGCTTTCTATGGCTACACCTTC CASSPGGDSAFYGYTF TRBV5-4 TRBD1 NA TRBJ1-2 16